The sequence of this T cell receptor beta chain was determined in a study of T cell repertoires in cytomegalovirus infection. TCRdb ran MiXCR on the reads and lists one entry per CDR3 protein. The table includes 230,000 or so distinct CDR3 sequences, about 40% detected once. This clonotype has ten or more counts. Its antigen is still unknown. Study outcomes and limitations: Cumulative public TCR beta family frequency identified carriers of CMV plus the relevant HLA.

The germline V gene has CDR1 SGHVS and CDR2 FQNEAQ. CDR3 size: 15 residues. V lost 4 bases to trimming and J lost 0 bases, with 11 bases between them. This specimen consisted of CD8+ T cells from cultured PBMCs, obtained from culture after CMV antigen stimulation. The receptor's source is a human donor in good health (CMV status not recorded). Some clones in this sample may be carry-over from other donors' samples. The chain carries TRBV7-8 and TRBJ2-3; possible D gene TRBD2, 5 bases. CDR3 protein: CASSSKRPSTDTQYF. CDR3 sequence (DNA): TGTGCCAGCAGCTCCAAGCGGCCTAGCACAGATACGCAGTATTTT.